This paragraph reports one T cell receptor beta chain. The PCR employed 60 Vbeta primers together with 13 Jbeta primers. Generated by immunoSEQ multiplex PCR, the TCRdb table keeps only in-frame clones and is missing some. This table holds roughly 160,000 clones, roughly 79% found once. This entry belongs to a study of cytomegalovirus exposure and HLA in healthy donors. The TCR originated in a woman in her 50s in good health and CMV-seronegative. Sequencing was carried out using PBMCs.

For the CDR3, the DNA is TGTGCCAGCAGCCTTCGACAGGGCTCGAACACCGGGGAGCTGTTTTTT. It is translated as CASSLRQGSNTGELFF. The V call is TRBV7-9, the J call TRBJ2-2; 7 bases align to TRBD1. Germline V CDR1 and CDR2: SEHNR, FQNEAQ (reference sequence). With 5 bases clipped from V and 0 bases from J, the junction kept 6 bases outside the gene matches. The CDR3 runs 16 residues.